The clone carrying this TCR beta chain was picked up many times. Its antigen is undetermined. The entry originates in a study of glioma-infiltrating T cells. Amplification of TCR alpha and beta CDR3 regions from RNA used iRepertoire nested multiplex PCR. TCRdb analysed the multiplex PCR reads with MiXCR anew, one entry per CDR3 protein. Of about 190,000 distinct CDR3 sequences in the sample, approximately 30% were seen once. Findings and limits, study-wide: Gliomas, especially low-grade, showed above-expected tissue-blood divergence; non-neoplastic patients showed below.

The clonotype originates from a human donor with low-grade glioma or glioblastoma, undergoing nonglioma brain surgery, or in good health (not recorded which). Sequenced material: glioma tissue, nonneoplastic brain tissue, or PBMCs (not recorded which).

The CDR3 DNA is TGTGCCAGTAGCGGGACGGGGGCTCTGTTCGAGCAGTACTTC. Its translation is CASSGTGALFEQYF. The chain is built from TRBV19 and TRBJ2-7; D possibly matches TRBD1 or TRBD2 (6 bases each). V lost 6 bases, J lost 6 bases, and 18 bases lay in between. The germline V gene has CDR1 LNHDA and CDR2 SQIVND (reference sequence). The CDR3 sequence is 14 residues long. Using reference TRBV19 and TRBJ2-7 for the parts outside the CDR3, the full variable domain is DGGITQSPKYLFRKEGQNVTLSCEQNLNHDAMYWYRQDPGQGLRLIYYSQIVNDFQKGDIAEGYSVSREKKESFPLTVTSAQKNPTAFYLCASSGTGALFEQYFGPGTRLTVT.